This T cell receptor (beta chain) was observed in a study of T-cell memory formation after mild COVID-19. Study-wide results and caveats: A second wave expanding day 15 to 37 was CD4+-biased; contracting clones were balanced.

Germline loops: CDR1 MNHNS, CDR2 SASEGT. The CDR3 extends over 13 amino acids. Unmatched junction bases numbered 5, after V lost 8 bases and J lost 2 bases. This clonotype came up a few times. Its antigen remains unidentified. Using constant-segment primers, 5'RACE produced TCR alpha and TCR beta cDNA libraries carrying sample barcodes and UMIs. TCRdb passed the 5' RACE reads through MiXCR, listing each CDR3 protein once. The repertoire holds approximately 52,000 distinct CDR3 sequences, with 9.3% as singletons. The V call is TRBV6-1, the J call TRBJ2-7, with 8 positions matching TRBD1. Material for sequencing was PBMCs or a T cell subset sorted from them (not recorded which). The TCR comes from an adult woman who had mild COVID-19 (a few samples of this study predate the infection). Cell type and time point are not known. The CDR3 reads CASENRGTYEQYF. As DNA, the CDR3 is TGTGCCAGCGAGAACAGGGGGACCTACGAGCAGTACTTC.